This T cell receptor (beta chain) emerged from a study of spatial heterogeneity in lung cancer. Across the study: The cohort: 70 to 75 early-stage, untreated non-small cell lung cancer patients. Available follow-up PBMC samples were sequenced, at a median of approximately two years post-resection.

Trimming shortened V by 6 bases and J by 7 bases, and 22 bases separated the two germline ends. This CDR3 has 15 amino acids. CDR1 DFQATT and CDR2 SNEGSKA come from the germline V gene (reference sequence). General study points: The study found ubiquitous expanded tumor TCRs in blood more at resection than follow-up.

For this clonotype: As yet, its antigen is unknown.

A distinct unique molecular identifier was carried by each TCR cDNA molecule. Via MiXCR, TCRdb re-called the 5' RACE reads, giving one row per CDR3 protein. Among around 25,000 distinct CDR3 sequences, around 9.7% were seen once, and the ten largest hold about 20%. Time point defined: blood at routine non-recurrence follow-up after resection. The sample in question was PBMCs, obtained at follow-up. This chain uses TRBV20-1 with TRBJ2-1; tentatively, D is TRBD1 (6 bases). This clonotype was sampled from a male donor with early-stage non-small cell lung cancer. CDR3 region: CSARASGTPGNEQFF. The CDR3 DNA is TGCAGTGCCAGGGCCTCCGGGACACCGGGGAATGAGCAGTTCTTC.